The next 30 T cell receptor beta chains were all read from a single sample in a study of cytotoxic CD8 clonotypes in ibrutinib-treated CLL. Only in-frame clones appear in the TCRdb table, and some are missing; sequencing was by immunoSEQ multiplex PCR. The sample includes fewer than 400,000 clones, roughly two thirds of them seen just once. The sequencing used PBMCs, collected after 36 months of ibrutinib treatment. Receptors originate from a human donor with chronic lymphocytic leukemia.

The chain uses TRBV10-2 and TRBJ2-7, with TRBD2 matching over 8 bases. Trimming cost V 7 bases and J 3 bases; bases outside gene matches: 8. This CDR3 region has 14 residues. The germline V gene has CDR1 WSHSY and CDR2 SAAADI. The CDR3 region has the DNA TGCGCCAGCACGGACCCCGGGACTAGCTACGAGCAGTACTTC. Amino acid sequence: CASTDPGTSYEQYF.

This chain joins TRBV6-6 and TRBJ2-2; possible D gene TRBD1, 5 bases. Per the germline V gene, CDR1 is MNHNY and CDR2 is SVGAGI (reference sequence). Trimming removed 6 bases at V and 3 bases at J, with 8 bases between. The length of the CDR3 is 13 residues. CDR3 in amino acids: CASSSGYTGELFF. The DNA for the CDR3 is TGTGCCAGCAGCTCAGGGTACACCGGGGAGCTGTTTTTT.

The chain uses TRBV6-6 and TRBJ1-2, with D uncertain. CDR1 and CDR2 (germline): MNHNY, SVGAGI (reference sequence). This CDR3 contains 15 residues. Deletions cut 2 bases from V and 5 bases from J, with 15 bases between. DNA of the CDR3: TGTGCCAGCAGTTACACTACCCCGGGCTTGTATGGCTACACCTTC. This gives the protein CASSYTTPGLYGYTF.

This chain links TRBV29-1 with TRBJ2-7, with 10 bases aligning to TRBD1. This CDR3 has 16 amino acids. Germline CDR1 and CDR2: SQVTM and ANQGSEA. V lost 4 bases, J lost 4 bases, and 13 bases stayed unmatched. This CDR3 is CSVGQGAAAPSYEQYF. Here the CDR3 DNA reads TGCAGCGTTGGACAGGGGGCGGCGGCCCCTTCGTACGAGCAGTACTTC.

The V call is TRBV20-1, the J call TRBJ2-7; the D is unclear. The CDR3 covers 11 residues. Trimming removed 3 bases at V and 5 bases at J, with 8 bases between. Germline CDR1 and CDR2: DFQATT and SNEGSKA (reference sequence). The CDR3 spells CSARLTDEQYF. In nucleotides, the CDR3 is TGCAGTGCTAGGCTGACGGACGAGCAGTACTTC.

The chain couples TRBV19 to TRBJ1-5; possibly TRBD1 for D (5 bases). Trimming pared 10 bases from V and 0 bases from J, leaving 19 bases between. The CDR3 covers 16 residues. Per germline, CDR1 LNHDA and CDR2 SQIVND (reference sequence). DNA for the CDR3: TGTGCCACCGAGAAAAGGGGAAGTAATAGCAATCAGCCCCAGCATTTT. Protein sequence: CATEKRGSNSNQPQHF.

The CDR3 loop is CASSPGGETQYF. CDR3 sequence (DNA): TGTGCCAGTTCCCCAGGGGGAGAGACCCAGTACTTC. The J gene is TRBJ2-5, the V gene TRBV27; TRBD1 aligns across 7 bases. The CDR3 contains 12 residues. Germline V gene data show CDR1 as MNHEY and CDR2 as SMNVEV (reference sequence). J was trimmed by 4 bases and V by 9 bases; bases with no gene match: 5.

The gene calls are TRBV14 and TRBJ2-7, with D uncertain. This CDR3 has 14 amino acids. Trimming removed 0 bases from V and 3 bases from J, with 9 bases in between. Germline CDR1 is SGHDN and CDR2 is FVKESK. The CDR3 sequence: CASSQEWQFYEQYF. The CDR3 DNA reads TGTGCCAGCAGCCAAGAGTGGCAGTTCTACGAGCAGTACTTC.

This clone appeared a single time. The chain carries TRBV15 and TRBJ2-1; TRBD2 matches 11 bases. The CDR3 contains 14 residues. Germline CDR1 reads LNHNV; CDR2 reads YYDKDF (reference sequence). J gave up 7 bases and V 1 base, and 0 bases lay outside the gene matches. The CDR3 loop is CATSRGLAGNEQFF. The CDR3 bases are TGTGCCACCAGCAGAGGACTAGCGGGGAATGAGCAGTTCTTC.

This clone appeared a single time. The chain recombines TRBV29-1 with TRBJ1-2, with 8 bases fitting TRBD1. Germline trimming cut 2 bases from V and 2 bases from J; bases unmatched to any gene: 4. This CDR3 region has 14 residues. In germline, CDR1 is SQVTM, CDR2 ANQGSEA. The CDR3 DNA reads TGCAGCGTTGAAAGACAGGGGACCAACTATGGCTACACCTTC. Encoded protein: CSVERQGTNYGYTF.

The genes are TRBV19 and TRBJ2-2; D uncertain. Germline CDR1 LNHDA, CDR2 SQIVND (reference sequence). The V gene lost 6 bases and the J gene lost 3 bases, with 17 bases spanning the gap. The CDR3 runs to 16 residues. CDR3 sequence reads: CASSVQTVWDTGELFF. The CDR3 DNA reads as TGTGCCAGTAGCGTACAGACCGTGTGGGACACCGGGGAGCTGTTTTTT. The whole variable domain, filled in from reference TRBV19 and TRBJ2-2, reads DGGITQSPKYLFRKEGQNVTLSCEQNLNHDAMYWYRQDPGQGLRLIYYSQIVNDFQKGDIAEGYSVSREKKESFPLTVTSAQKNPTAFYLCASSVQTVWDTGELFFGEGSRLTVL.

The chain uses TRBV5-1 and TRBJ2-1, with D perhaps assigned TRBD1 or TRBD2 (5 bases each). V dropped 4 bases and J dropped 0 bases, with 17 bases sitting between them. Germline V gene data show CDR1 as SGHRS and CDR2 as YFSETQ. The CDR3 covers 17 residues. CDR3 amino acids: CASSPEGRLHSYNEQFF. Written as DNA, the CDR3 is TGCGCCAGCAGCCCCGAGGGGAGACTACACTCCTACAATGAGCAGTTCTTC.

The V and J genes are TRBV6-1 and TRBJ2-1; 14 positions agree with TRBD2. Germline CDR1 and CDR2: MNHNS and SASEGT. Trimming took 6 bases from V and 5 from J; bases not matched to a gene: 3. The CDR3 runs 15 residues. CDR3 nucleotide sequence: TGTGCCAGCAGCCGACTAGCGGGAGGGAACAATGAGCAGTTCTTC. Translating gives CASSRLAGGNNEQFF.

This clone occurred a few times. The chain couples TRBV14 to TRBJ2-7, with 8 bases matching TRBD2. V lost 0 bases, J lost 3 bases, and 1 base stayed unmatched. The CDR3 is made up of 14 amino acids. Germline loops: CDR1 SGHDN, CDR2 FVKESK. As DNA, the CDR3 is TGTGCCAGCAGCCAAGAAGGGACTAGCTACGAGCAGTACTTC. Protein: CASSQEGTSYEQYF.

The rearrangement links TRBV7-6 to TRBJ2-7; D uncertain. The germline V and J ends were trimmed by 0 bases and 4 bases, with 7 bases remaining between them. This CDR3 is 13 amino acids long. Germline values: CDR1 SGHVS, CDR2 FNYEAQ. CDR3 coding DNA: TGTGCCAGCAGCTTAGCGGAGCCATACGAGCAGTACTTC. Its protein product is CASSLAEPYEQYF.

This clone has more than one count but fewer than ten. The CDR3 sequence: CASSPAGQGRETQYF. The CDR3 nucleotides read TGTGCCAGCAGCCCAGCTGGACAGGGGAGAGAGACCCAGTACTTC. The chain recombines TRBV7-6 with TRBJ2-5; TRBD1 agrees at 9 bases. V dropped 5 bases and J dropped 4; count of bases not matched to a gene: 8. The CDR3 is 15 amino acids. The V gene's germline CDR1 is SGHVS and CDR2 FNYEAQ.

The chain employs TRBV7-6 and TRBJ2-2; 8 nucleotides align to TRBD2. The CDR3 runs to 16 residues. Germline trimming cut 0 bases from V and 3 bases from J; bases unmatched to any gene: 3. Germline-derived CDR1 and CDR2 are SGHVS and FNYEAQ. The CDR3: CASSLASGDDTGELFF. DNA for the CDR3: TGTGCCAGCAGCTTAGCTAGCGGGGACGACACCGGGGAGCTGTTTTTT.

V gene TRBV5-4 combines with J gene TRBJ2-7, with 11 bases matching TRBD2. The CDR3 covers 15 residues. CDR1 is SGHNT and CDR2 is YYREEE in the germline V gene (reference sequence). V lost 0 bases to trimming and J lost 3 bases; unmatched junction nucleotides: 2. CDR3 coding DNA: TGTGCCAGCAGCTTGGAACTAGCGGGAGACTACGAGCAGTACTTC. It encodes CASSLELAGDYEQYF.

The chain combines TRBV7-2 with TRBJ2-1, with D possibly TRBD2 on 5 matching bases. V was pared by 4 bases and J by 5 bases, with 12 bases between. CDR1 SGHTA and CDR2 FQGNSA come from the germline V gene. CDR3 length: 14 residues. The CDR3 region has the DNA TGTGCCAGCAGCTGGACTGAGACCAACAATGAGCAGTTCTTC. Residues: CASSWTETNNEQFF. The variable domain in full, completed from reference TRBV7-2 and TRBJ2-1, reads GAGVSQSPSNKVTEKGKDVELRCDPISGHTALYWYRQSLGQGLEFLIYFQGNSAPDKSGLPSDRFSAERTGGSVSTLTIQRTQQEDSAVYLCASSWTETNNEQFFGPGTRLTVL.

J is TRBJ2-7 and V is TRBV27; D is unclear. This CDR3 is 13 amino acids long. Trimming removed 3 bases at V and 7 bases at J, with 13 bases between. CDR1 and CDR2 (germline): MNHEY, SMNVEV (reference sequence). CDR3 loop: CASSLRPFLEQYF. Written as DNA, the CDR3 is TGTGCCAGCAGTTTGCGGCCATTCCTGGAGCAGTACTTC.

This clone was seen a handful of times. CDR3 loop: CASSSYRGRLSGELFF. The CDR3 DNA follows: TGTGCCAGCAGCTCATACAGGGGACGGCTCTCGGGGGAGCTGTTTTTT. V is TRBV7-6 and J is TRBJ2-2, with 7 bases identical to TRBD1. Germline V gives CDR1 SGHVS, CDR2 FNYEAQ. The J segment lost 8 bases and the V segment lost 4 bases, leaving 13 bases of the junction unmatched. This CDR3 has 16 residues.

The chain's CDR3 is CASSLSEKLFF. The DNA of the CDR3 is TGTGCCAGCAGCTTGAGCGAAAAACTGTTTTTT. V gene TRBV5-5 combines with J gene TRBJ1-4; D is unclear. The CDR3 is made up of 11 amino acids. CDR1 is SGHKS and CDR2 is YYEKEE in the germline V gene (reference sequence). V lost 1 base and J 8 bases, leaving 3 bases between the germline ends.

The gene calls are TRBV29-1 and TRBJ2-1; 15 nucleotides match TRBD2. The CDR3 covers 14 residues. V was pared by 6 bases and J by 4 bases, with 1 base of the junction left unmatched. Germline V gene lookup returns CDR1 SQVTM and CDR2 ANQGSEA. CDR3 sequence: CSVGLAGGYNEQFF. The CDR3 nucleotides read TGCAGCGTAGGACTAGCGGGAGGGTACAATGAGCAGTTCTTC.

The chain uses TRBV5-8 and TRBJ2-5; 10 bases are a match to TRBD2. CDR3 length equals 15 residues. The germline V gene has CDR1 SGHTS and CDR2 YDEGEE. V was clipped by 4 bases and J by 5 bases; unmatched bases: 8. CDR3 sequence (DNA): TGTGCCAGCAGCCGTGGGGGACTAGCGTGGGAGACCCAGTACTTC. As protein: CASSRGGLAWETQYF.

For the CDR3, the DNA is TGTGCCAGTACCCGGTCGGCTCAGGGGGCGAACACCGGGGAGCTGTTTTTT. It codes for CASTRSAQGANTGELFF. The rearrangement links TRBV19 to TRBJ2-2; TRBD1 aligns across 7 bases. CDR3 size: 17 residues. The germline V gene has CDR1 LNHDA and CDR2 SQIVND (reference sequence). Trimming took 7 bases from V and 0 from J; bases not matched to a gene: 11.

The chain recombines TRBV2 with TRBJ1-2; D unresolved. The germline gives CDR1 SNHLY, CDR2 FYNNEI. V lost 3 bases and J lost 2, with 10 bases in between. The CDR3 runs to 14 residues. DNA of the CDR3: TGTGCCAGCAGTGAGCTGAAAGGGAACTATGGCTACACCTTC. The encoded protein is CASSELKGNYGYTF. The full variable domain, its missing parts supplied by reference TRBV2 and TRBJ1-2, is EPEVTQTPSHQVTQMGQEVILRCVPISNHLYFYWYRQILGQKVEFLVSFYNNEISEKSEIFDDQFSVERPDGSNFTLKIRSTKLEDSAMYFCASSELKGNYGYTFGSGTRLTVV.

This clone was recorded a few times. V is TRBV6-1 and J is TRBJ1-5; D is possibly TRBD1 (5 bases). Per germline, CDR1 MNHNS and CDR2 SASEGT. V was cut by 3 bases and J by 1 base, with 13 bases left in between. The CDR3 is 16 amino acids. The CDR3 region has the DNA TGTGCCAGCAGTGATGCGCGGGGGAGGAGCAATCAGCCCCAGCATTTT. Encoded protein: CASSDARGRSNQPQHF.

The J gene is TRBJ2-1, the V gene TRBV2, with a weak D call TRBD2 (5 bases). The CDR3 has 15 residues. Between the trimmed V and J ends, which lost 5 bases and 0 bases, there was a span of 11 bases. The V gene's germline CDR1 is SNHLY and CDR2 FYNNEI. CDR3 region: CASSNRGSSYNEQFF. The CDR3 DNA reads as TGTGCCAGCAGTAATCGGGGTAGCTCCTACAATGAGCAGTTCTTC.

The chain combines TRBV29-1 with TRBJ1-2; maybe TRBD1 (6 bases). The CDR3 length is 20 residues. Germline V gives CDR1 SQVTM, CDR2 ANQGSEA. The V and J ends lost 4 bases and 1 base respectively, with 31 bases between them. The CDR3 DNA sequence: TGCAGCGTTGTCGAGAAAGGGACATACAGGCCCTGGGGTTATAACTATGGCTACACCTTC. It specifies CSVVEKGTYRPWGYNYGYTF.

This clone was recorded once. The chain carries TRBV5-4 and TRBJ1-2, with 7 bases aligning to TRBD1. This CDR3 contains 11 residues. The germline CDR1 and CDR2 sequences are SGHNT and YYREEE (reference sequence). Unmatched junction bases numbered 7, after V lost 3 bases and J lost 14 bases. This chain's CDR3 is CASSSAGTETF. CDR3 coding DNA: TGTGCCAGCAGCTCGGCGGGGACAGAAACCTTC.